This TCR beta chain was retrieved from a study of CD8+ T cells in alopecia areata. Noted treatment: oral pan-JAK inhibitor, 5-10 mg twice daily. cDNA reverse transcribed from extracted RNA served as the sequencing template. Assay: immunoSEQ multiplex PCR; the TCRdb copy retains only in-frame clones and omits some. The sample shows approximately 200,000 clones, more than 45% of them seen only once. The ends lost 4 bases at V and 5 bases at J; junction bases unmatched: 9. The CDR3 spans 14 residues. Germline loops: CDR1 SQVTM, CDR2 ANQGSEA. This clone was detected only a few times. This sequence joins TRBV29-1 and TRBJ2-3, with 7 bases lining up with TRBD2. The sequence was obtained from a human donor with alopecia areata. Material: CD4+ T cells sorted from blood, obtained at week 24, from a patient treated with tofacitinib. The CDR3 DNA is TGCAGCGTTGTTTGGGCTAGCGGAGGAGATACGCAGTATTTT. This translates into CSVVWASGGDTQYF.